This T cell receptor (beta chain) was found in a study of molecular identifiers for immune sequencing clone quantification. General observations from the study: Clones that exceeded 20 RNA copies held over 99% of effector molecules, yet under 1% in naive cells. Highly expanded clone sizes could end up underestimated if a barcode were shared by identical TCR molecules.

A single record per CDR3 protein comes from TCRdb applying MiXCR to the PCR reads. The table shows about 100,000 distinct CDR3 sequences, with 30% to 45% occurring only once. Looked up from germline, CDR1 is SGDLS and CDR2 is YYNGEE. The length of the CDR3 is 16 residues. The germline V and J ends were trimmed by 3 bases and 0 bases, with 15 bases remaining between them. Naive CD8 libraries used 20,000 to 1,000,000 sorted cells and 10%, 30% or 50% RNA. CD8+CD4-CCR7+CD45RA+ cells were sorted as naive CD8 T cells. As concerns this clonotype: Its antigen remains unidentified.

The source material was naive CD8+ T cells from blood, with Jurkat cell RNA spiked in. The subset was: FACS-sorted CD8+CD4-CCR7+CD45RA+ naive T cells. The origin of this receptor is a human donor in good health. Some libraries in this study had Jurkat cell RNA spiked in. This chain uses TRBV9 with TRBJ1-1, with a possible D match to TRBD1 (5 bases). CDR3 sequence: CASSGGASNMNTEAFF. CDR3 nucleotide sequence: TGTGCCAGCAGCGGCGGGGCCAGCAACATGAACACTGAAGCTTTCTTT.